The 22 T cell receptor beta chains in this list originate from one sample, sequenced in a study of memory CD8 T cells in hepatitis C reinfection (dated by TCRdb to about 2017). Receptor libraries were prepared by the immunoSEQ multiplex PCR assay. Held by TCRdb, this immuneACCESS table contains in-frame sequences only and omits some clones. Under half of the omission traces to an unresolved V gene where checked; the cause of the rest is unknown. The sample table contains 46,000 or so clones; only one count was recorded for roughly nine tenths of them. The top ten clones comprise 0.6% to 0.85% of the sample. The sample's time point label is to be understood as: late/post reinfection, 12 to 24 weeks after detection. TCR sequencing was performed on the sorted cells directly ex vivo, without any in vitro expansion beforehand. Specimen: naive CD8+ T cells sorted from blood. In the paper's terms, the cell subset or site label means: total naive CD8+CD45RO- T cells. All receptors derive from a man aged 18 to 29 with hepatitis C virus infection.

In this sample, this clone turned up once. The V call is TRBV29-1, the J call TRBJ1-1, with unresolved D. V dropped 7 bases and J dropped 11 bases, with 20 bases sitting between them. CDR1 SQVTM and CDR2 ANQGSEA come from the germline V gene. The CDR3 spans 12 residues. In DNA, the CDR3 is TGCAGCGCCCCGTCAGGATTGGATCAGGCTTTCTTT. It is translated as CSAPSGLDQAFF.

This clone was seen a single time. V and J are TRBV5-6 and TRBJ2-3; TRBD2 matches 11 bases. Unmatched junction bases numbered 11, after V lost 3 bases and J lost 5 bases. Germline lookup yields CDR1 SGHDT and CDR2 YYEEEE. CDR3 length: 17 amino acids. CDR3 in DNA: TGTGCCAGCAGCTACGGGACTAGCGGACGGGGGGAAGATACGCAGTATTTT. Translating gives CASSYGTSGRGEDTQYF.

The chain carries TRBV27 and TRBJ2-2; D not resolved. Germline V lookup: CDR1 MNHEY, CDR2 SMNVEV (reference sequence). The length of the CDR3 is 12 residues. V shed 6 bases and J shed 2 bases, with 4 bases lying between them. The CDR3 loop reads CASSYNTGELFF. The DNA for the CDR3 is TGTGCCAGCAGCTATAACACCGGGGAGCTGTTTTTT.

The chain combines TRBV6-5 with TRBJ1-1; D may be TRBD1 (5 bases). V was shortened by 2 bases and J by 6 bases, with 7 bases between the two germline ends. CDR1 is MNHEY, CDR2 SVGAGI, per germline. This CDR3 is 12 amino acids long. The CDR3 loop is CASSYAGSEAFF. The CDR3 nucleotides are TGTGCCAGCAGTTACGCAGGGTCTGAAGCTTTCTTT.

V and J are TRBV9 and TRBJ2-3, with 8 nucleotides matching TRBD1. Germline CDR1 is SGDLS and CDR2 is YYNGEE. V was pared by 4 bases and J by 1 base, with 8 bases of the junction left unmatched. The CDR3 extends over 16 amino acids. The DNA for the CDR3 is TGTGCCAGCAGCCAAGAGGCGGGACAGGGCACAGATACGCAGTATTTT. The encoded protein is CASSQEAGQGTDTQYF.

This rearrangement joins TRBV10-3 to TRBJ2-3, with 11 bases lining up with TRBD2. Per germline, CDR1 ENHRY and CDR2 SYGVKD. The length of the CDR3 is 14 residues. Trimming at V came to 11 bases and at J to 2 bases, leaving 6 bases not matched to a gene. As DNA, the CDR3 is TGTGCCCACGGGACTAGCGGCCCCACAGATACGCAGTATTTT. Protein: CAHGTSGPTDTQYF.

The CDR3 loop reads CASSQYLLGYTDTQYF. In DNA form, the CDR3 reads TGTGCCAGCAGCCAATACCTATTGGGCTACACAGATACGCAGTATTTT. The chain links TRBV14 to TRBJ2-3; D is unclear. V dropped 2 bases and J dropped 2 bases, with 14 bases sitting between them. Looked up from germline, CDR1 is SGHDN and CDR2 is FVKESK. This CDR3 contains 16 residues.

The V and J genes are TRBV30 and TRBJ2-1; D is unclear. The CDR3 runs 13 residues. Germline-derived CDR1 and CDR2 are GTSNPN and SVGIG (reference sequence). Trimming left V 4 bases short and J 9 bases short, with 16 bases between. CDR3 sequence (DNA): TGTGCCTGGACCCTCGACCCCGGGTCTGAGCAGTTCTTC. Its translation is CAWTLDPGSEQFF.

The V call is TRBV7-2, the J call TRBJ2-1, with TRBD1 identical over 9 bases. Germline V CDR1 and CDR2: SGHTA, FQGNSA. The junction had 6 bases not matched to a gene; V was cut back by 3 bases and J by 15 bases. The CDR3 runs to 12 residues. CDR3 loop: CASSLWDRDRFF. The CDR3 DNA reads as TGTGCCAGCAGCTTGTGGGACAGGGATCGGTTCTTC. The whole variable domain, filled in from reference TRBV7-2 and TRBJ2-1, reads GAGVSQSPSNKVTEKGKDVELRCDPISGHTALYWYRQSLGQGLEFLIYFQGNSAPDKSGLPSDRFSAERTGGSVSTLTIQRTQQEDSAVYLCASSLWDRDRFFGPGTRLTVL.

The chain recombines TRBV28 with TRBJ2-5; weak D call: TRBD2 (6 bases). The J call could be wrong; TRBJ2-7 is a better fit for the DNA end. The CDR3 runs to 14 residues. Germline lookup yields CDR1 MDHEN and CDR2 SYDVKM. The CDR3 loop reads CASSLTAGIYEQYF. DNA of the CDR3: TGTGCCAGCAGTTTAACAGCGGGTATTTACGAGCAGTACTTC.

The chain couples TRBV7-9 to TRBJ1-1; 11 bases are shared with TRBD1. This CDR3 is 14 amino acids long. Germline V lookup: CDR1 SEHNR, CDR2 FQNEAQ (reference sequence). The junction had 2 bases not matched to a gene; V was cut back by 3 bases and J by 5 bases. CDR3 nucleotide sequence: TGTGCCAGCAGCTTCGGACAGGGGGCAACTGAAGCTTTCTTT. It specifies CASSFGQGATEAFF.

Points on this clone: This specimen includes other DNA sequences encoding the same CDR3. The CDR3 nucleotides are TGTGCCAGTAGTATTGGACTAGCGGGAGGAAATGAGCAGTTCTTC. Amino acid sequence: CASSIGLAGGNEQFF. The genes are TRBV19 and TRBJ2-1, with 14 bases fitting TRBD2. V trimming: 3 bases; J trimming: 7 bases; junction bases outside the gene matches: 2. Germline values: CDR1 LNHDA, CDR2 SQIVND (reference sequence). The CDR3 totals 15 residues.

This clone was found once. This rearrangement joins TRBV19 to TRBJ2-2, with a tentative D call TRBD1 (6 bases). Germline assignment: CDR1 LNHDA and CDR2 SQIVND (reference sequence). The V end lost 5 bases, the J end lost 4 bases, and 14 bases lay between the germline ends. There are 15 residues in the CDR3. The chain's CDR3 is CASSQGTRGTGELFF. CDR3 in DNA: TGTGCCAGTAGTCAGGGGACACGAGGCACCGGGGAGCTGTTTTTT. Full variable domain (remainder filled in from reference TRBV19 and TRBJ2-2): DGGITQSPKYLFRKEGQNVTLSCEQNLNHDAMYWYRQDPGQGLRLIYYSQIVNDFQKGDIAEGYSVSREKKESFPLTVTSAQKNPTAFYLCASSQGTRGTGELFFGEGSRLTVL.

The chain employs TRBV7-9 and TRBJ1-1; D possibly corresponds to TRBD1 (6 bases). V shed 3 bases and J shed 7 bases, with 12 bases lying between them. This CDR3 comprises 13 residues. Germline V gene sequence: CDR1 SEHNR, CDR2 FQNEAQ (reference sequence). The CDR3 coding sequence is TGTGCCAGCAGCTTTGGGGGCGGAGGTGAAGCTTTCTTT. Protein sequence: CASSFGGGGEAFF.

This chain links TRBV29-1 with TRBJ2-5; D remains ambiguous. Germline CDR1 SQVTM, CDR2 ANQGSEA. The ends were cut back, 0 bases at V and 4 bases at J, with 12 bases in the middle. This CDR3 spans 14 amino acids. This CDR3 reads CSVEDHEESETQYF. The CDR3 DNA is TGCAGCGTTGAAGATCACGAGGAATCAGAGACCCAGTACTTC.

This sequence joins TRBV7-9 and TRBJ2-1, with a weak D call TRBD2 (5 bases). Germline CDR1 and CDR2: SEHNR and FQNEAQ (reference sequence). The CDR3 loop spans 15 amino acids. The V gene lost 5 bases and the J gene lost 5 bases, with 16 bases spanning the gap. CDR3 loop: CASSPHPDGNNEQFF. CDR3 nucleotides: TGTGCCAGCAGCCCCCACCCGGACGGGAACAATGAGCAGTTCTTC.

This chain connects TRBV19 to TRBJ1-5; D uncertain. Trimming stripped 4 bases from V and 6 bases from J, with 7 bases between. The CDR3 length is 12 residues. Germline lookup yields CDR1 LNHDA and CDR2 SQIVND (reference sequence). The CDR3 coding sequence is TGTGCCAGTAGTACGGCGGGTCAGCCCCAGCATTTT. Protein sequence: CASSTAGQPQHF.

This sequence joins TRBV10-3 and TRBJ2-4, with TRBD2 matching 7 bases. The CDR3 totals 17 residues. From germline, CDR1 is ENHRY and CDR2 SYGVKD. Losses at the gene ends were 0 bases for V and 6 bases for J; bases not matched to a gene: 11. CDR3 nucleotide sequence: TGTGCCATCAGTGAGTCGACGGGAGGCAGGGAGGGAAACATTCAGTACTTC. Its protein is CAISESTGGREGNIQYF.

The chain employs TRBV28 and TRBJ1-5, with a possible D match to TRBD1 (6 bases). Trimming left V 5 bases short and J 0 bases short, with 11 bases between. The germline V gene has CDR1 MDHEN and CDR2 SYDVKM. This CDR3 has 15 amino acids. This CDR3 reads CASSPLRGSNQPQHF. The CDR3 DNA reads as TGTGCCAGCAGTCCCCTCAGGGGTAGCAATCAGCCCCAGCATTTT. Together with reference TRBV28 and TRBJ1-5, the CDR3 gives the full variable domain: DVKVTQSSRYLVKRTGEKVFLECVQDMDHENMFWYRQDPGLGLRLIYFSYDVKMKEKGDIPEGYSVSREKKERFSLILESASTNQTSMYLCASSPLRGSNQPQHFGDGTRLSIL.

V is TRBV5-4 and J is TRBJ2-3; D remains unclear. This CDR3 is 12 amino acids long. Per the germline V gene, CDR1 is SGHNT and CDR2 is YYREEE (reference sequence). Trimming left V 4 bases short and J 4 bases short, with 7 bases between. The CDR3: CASSLGADTQYF. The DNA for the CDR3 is TGTGCCAGCAGCCTTGGAGCAGATACGCAGTATTTT.

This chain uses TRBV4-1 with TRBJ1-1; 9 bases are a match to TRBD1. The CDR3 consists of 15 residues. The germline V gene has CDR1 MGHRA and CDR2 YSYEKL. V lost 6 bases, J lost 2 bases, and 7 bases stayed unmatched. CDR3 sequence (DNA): TGCGCCAGCAGGGCCCGGGACAGGGATAACACTGAAGCTTTCTTT. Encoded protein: CASRARDRDNTEAFF.

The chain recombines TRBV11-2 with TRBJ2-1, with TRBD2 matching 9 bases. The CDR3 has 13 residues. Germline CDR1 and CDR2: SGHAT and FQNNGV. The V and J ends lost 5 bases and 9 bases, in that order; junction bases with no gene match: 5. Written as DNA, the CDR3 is TGTGCCAGCAGCCTAGCGGGGAGGGGTGAGCAGTTCTTC. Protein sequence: CASSLAGRGEQFF.